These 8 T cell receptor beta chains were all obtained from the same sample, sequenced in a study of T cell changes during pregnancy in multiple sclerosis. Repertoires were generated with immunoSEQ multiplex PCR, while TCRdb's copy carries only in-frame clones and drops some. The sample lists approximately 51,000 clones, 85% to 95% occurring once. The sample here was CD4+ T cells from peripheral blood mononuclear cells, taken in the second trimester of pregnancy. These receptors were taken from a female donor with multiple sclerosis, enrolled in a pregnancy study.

In DNA form, the CDR3 reads TGTGCCAGCAGTGAACAACAGGGCAATGAGCAGTTCTTC. It yields the protein CASSEQQGNEQFF. The rearrangement uses TRBV7-2 and TRBJ2-1, with TRBD1 as a possible D gene (6 bases). Germline V gives CDR1 SGHTA, CDR2 FQGNSA. Between the trimmed V and J ends, which lost 6 bases and 6 bases, there was a span of 12 bases. The CDR3 covers 13 residues. The full variable domain, completed using reference TRBV7-2 and TRBJ2-1, is GAGVSQSPSNKVTEKGKDVELRCDPISGHTALYWYRQSLGQGLEFLIYFQGNSAPDKSGLPSDRFSAERTGGSVSTLTIQRTQQEDSAVYLCASSEQQGNEQFFGPGTRLTVL.

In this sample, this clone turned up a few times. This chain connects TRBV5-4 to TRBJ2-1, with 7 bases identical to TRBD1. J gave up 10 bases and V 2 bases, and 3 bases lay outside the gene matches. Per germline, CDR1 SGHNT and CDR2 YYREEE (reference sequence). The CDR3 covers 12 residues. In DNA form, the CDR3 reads TGTGCCAGCAGCTTCGTCAGGGGGGAGCAGTTCTTC. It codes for CASSFVRGEQFF.

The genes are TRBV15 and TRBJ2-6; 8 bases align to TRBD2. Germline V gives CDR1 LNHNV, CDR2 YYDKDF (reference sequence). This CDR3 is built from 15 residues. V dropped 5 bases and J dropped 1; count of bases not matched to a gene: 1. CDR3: CATSRGGSGANVLTF. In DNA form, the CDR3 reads TGTGCCACCAGCCGCGGGGGGTCTGGGGCCAACGTCCTGACTTTC.

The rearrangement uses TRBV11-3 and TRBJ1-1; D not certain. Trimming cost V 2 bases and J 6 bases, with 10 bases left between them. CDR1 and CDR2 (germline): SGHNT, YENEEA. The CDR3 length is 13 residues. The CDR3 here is CASSLTREAEAFF. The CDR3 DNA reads TGTGCCAGCAGCTTAACGAGGGAGGCTGAAGCTTTCTTT.

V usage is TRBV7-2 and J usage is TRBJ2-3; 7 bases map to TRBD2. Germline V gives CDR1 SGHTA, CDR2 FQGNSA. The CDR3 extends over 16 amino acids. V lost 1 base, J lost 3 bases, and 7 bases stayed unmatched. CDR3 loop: CASSLGGGRGTDTQYF. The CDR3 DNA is TGTGCCAGCAGCTTAGGGGGGGGACGGGGGACAGATACGCAGTATTTT.

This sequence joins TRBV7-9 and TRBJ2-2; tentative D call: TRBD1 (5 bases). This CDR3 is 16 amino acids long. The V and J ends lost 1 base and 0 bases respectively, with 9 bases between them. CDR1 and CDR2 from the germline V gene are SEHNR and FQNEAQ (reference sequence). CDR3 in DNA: TGTGCCAGCAGCTTAGAAAGGGGCGCGAACACCGGGGAGCTGTTTTTT. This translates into CASSLERGANTGELFF.

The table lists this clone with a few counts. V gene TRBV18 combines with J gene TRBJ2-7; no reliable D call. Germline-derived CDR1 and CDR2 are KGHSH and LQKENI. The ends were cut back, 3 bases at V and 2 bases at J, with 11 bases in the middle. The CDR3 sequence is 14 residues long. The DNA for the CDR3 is TGTGCCAGCTCACCGGGCCAAGAACCCTACGAGCAGTACTTC. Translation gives CASSPGQEPYEQYF.

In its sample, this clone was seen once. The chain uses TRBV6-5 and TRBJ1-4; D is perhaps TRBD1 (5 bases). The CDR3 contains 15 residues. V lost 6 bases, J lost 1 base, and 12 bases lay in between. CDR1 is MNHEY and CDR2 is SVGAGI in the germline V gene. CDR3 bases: TGTGCCAGCAGATTTCGACAGCTAACTAATGAAAAACTGTTTTTT. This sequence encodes CASRFRQLTNEKLFF.